This T cell receptor beta chain was sequenced during a study of shared clonotypes between healthy human individuals. This table comes from immunoSEQ multiplex PCR, and its TCRdb copy is limited to in-frame clones, with some not included. The table records 2 million to 2.5 million clones, 80% to 95% of them present only once. Comments on this clone: Its antigen is unknown.

CDR1 is MNHEY, CDR2 SMNVEV, per germline (reference sequence). V lost 5 bases, J lost 3 bases, and 4 bases stayed unmatched. The CDR3 runs 15 residues. Broader study findings: Estimated richness was generally greater in naive than memory subsets.

A CD45RA+ naive subset and a CD45RA-negative memory subset were split from CD4+ cells. The receptor comes from a man aged 18 to 35 in good health. Some clones in this sample may be carry-over from other donors' samples. The sequencing sample was made of naive CD4+ T cells from PBMCs. As for subset: CD45RA+ positively selected. This chain connects TRBV27 to TRBJ2-1; 10 bases agree with TRBD1. The chain's CDR3 is CASSDRGHLYNEQFF. The CDR3, as DNA: TGTGCCAGCAGTGACAGGGGGCACCTCTACAATGAGCAGTTCTTC.